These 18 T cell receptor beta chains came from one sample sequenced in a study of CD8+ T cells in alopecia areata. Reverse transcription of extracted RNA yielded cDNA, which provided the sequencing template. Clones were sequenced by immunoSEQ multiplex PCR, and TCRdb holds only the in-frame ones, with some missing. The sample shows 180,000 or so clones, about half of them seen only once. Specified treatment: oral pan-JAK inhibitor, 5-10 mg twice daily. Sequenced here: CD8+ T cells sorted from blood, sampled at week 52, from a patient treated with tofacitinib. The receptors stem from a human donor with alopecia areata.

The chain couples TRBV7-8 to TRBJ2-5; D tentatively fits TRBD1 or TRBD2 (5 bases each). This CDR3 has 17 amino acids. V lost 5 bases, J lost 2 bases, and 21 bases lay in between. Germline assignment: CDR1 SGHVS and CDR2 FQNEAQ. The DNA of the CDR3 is TGTGCCAGCAGCCCCGGGGCTAGCCCCCTCCCACAAGAGACCCAGTACTTC. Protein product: CASSPGASPLPQETQYF. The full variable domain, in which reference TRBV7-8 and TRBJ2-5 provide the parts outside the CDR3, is GAGVSQSPRYKVAKRGQDVALRCDPISGHVSLFWYQQALGQGPEFLTYFQNEAQLDKSGLPSDRFFAERPEGSVSTLKIQRTQQEDSAVYLCASSPGASPLPQETQYFGPGTRLLVL.

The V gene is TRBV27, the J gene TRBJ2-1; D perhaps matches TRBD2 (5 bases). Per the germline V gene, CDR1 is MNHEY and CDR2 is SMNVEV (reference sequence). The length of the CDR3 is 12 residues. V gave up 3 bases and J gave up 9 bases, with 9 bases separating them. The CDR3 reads CASSFTAGEQFF. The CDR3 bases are TGTGCCAGCAGTTTCACTGCGGGTGAGCAGTTCTTC.

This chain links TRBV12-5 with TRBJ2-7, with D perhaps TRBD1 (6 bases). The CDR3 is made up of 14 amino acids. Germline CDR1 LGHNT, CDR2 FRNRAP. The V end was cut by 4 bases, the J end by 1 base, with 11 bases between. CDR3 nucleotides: TGTGCTAGTGGTTCGTCAGGGGATTCCTACGAGCAGTACTTC. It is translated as CASGSSGDSYEQYF.

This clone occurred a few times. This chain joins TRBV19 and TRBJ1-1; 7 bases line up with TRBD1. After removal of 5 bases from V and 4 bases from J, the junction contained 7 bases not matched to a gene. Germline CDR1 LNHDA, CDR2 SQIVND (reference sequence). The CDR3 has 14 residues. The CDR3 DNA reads TGTGCCAGTAGTGTTAGGGGGCTTGGCACTGAAGCTTTCTTT. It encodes CASSVRGLGTEAFF. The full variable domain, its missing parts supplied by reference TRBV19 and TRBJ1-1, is DGGITQSPKYLFRKEGQNVTLSCEQNLNHDAMYWYRQDPGQGLRLIYYSQIVNDFQKGDIAEGYSVSREKKESFPLTVTSAQKNPTAFYLCASSVRGLGTEAFFGQGTRLTVV.

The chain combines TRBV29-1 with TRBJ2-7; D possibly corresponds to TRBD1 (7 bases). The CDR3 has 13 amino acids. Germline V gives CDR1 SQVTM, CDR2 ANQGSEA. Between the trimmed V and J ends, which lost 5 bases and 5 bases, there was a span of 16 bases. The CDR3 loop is CSVRRGDSNEQYF. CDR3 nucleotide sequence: TGCAGCGTTCGGAGGGGGGACAGCAACGAGCAGTACTTC.

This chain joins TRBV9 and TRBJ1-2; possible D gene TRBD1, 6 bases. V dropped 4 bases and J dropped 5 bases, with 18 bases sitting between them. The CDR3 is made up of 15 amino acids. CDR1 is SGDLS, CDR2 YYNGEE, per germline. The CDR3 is CASSTNRATGYGYTF. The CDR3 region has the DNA TGTGCCAGCAGCACCAACAGGGCTACGGGATATGGCTACACCTTC.

The CDR3 sequence is CASSYTPLDEQFF. The CDR3 nucleotides are TGTGCCAGCAGTTACACTCCCCTAGATGAGCAGTTCTTC. The genes are TRBV6-5 and TRBJ2-1; D is unclear. CDR1 and CDR2 from the germline V gene are MNHEY and SVGAGI. V was pared by 2 bases and J by 8 bases, with 10 bases between. CDR3 size: 13 residues.

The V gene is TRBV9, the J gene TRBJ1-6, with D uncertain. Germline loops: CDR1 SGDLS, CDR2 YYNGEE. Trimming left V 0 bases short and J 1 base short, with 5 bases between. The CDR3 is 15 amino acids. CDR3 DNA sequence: TGTGCCAGCAGCGTAGAGGGTTCCTATAATTCACCCCTCCACTTT. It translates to CASSVEGSYNSPLHF.

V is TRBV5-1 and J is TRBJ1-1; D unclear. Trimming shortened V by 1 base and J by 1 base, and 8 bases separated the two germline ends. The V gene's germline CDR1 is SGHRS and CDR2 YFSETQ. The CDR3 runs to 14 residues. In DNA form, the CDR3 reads TGCGCCAGCAGCTTGCATCAGGCGAACACTGAAGCTTTCTTT. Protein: CASSLHQANTEAFF. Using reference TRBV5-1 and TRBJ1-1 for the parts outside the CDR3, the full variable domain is KAGVTQTPRYLIKTRGQQVTLSCSPISGHRSVSWYQQTPGQGLQFLFEYFSETQRNKGNFPGRFSGRQFSNSRSEMNVSTLELGDSALYLCASSLHQANTEAFFGQGTRLTVV.

The DNA for the CDR3 is TGTGCCAGCACCCCGAGGCTGCACGGGGAGCTGTTTTTT. It encodes CASTPRLHGELFF. The gene calls are TRBV6-6 and TRBJ2-2; D not certain. Trimming cost V 7 bases and J 7 bases, with 13 bases left between them. CDR3 length equals 13 residues. The V gene's germline CDR1 is MNHNY and CDR2 SVGAGI (reference sequence).

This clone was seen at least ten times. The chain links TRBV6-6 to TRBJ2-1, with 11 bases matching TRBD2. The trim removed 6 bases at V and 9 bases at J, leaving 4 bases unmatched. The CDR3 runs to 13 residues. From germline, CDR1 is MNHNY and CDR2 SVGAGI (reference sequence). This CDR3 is CASRPTSGAEQFF. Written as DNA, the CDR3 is TGTGCCAGCAGGCCGACTAGCGGGGCTGAGCAGTTCTTC.

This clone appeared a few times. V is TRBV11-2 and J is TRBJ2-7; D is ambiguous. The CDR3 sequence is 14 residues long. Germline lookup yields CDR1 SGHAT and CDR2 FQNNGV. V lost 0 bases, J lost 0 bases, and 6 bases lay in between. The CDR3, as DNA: TGTGCCAGCAGCTTAGAGGCTAGCTCCTACGAGCAGTACTTC. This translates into CASSLEASSYEQYF. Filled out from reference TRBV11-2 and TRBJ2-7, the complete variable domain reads EAGVAQSPRYKIIEKRQSVAFWCNPISGHATLYWYQQILGQGPKLLIQFQNNGVVDDSQLPKDRFSAERLKGVDSTLKIQPAKLEDSAVYLCASSLEASSYEQYFGPGTRLTVT.

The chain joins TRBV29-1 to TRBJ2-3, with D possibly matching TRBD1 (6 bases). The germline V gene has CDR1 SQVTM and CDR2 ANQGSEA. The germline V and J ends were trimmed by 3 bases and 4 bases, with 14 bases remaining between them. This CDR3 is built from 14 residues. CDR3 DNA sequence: TGCAGCGTTGACAGGGGTGTCGGCCCAGATACGCAGTATTTT. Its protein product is CSVDRGVGPDTQYF.

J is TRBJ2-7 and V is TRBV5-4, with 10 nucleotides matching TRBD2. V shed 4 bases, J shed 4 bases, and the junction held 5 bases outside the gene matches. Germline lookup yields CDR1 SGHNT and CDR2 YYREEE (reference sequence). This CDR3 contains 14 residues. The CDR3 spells CASSAKRGGYEQYF. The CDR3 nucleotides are TGTGCCAGCAGCGCCAAGCGGGGGGGGTACGAGCAGTACTTC.

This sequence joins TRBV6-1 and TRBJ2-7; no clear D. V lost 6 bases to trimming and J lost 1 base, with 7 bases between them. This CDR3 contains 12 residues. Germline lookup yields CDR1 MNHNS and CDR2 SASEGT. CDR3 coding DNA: TGTGCCAGCAGCCCCCGATCCTACGAGCAGTACTTC. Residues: CASSPRSYEQYF.

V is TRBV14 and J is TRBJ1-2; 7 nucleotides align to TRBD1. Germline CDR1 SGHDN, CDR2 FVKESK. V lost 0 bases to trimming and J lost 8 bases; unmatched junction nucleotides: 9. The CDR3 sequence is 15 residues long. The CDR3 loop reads CASSQERTGAVGYTF. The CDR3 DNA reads TGTGCCAGCAGCCAAGAACGCACAGGGGCTGTCGGCTACACCTTC.

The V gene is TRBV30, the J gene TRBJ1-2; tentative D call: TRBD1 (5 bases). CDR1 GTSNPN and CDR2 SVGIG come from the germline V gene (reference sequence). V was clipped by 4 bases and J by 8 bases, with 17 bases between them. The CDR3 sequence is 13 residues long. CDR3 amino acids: CAWNDGGSLGYTF. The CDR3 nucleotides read TGTGCCTGGAATGACGGGGGGAGTTTGGGCTACACCTTC.

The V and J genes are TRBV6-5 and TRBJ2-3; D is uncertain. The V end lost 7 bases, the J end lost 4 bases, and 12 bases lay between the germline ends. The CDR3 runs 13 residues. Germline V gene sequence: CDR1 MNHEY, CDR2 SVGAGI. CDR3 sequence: CASMGRVSDTQYF. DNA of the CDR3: TGTGCCAGCATGGGAAGGGTTTCAGATACGCAGTATTTT.